The clone carrying this TCR beta chain was observed once. J gave up 4 bases and V 0 bases, and 14 bases lay outside the gene matches. The CDR3 runs to 18 residues. Germline V gene lookup returns CDR1 LGHNA and CDR2 YSLEER. This sample is part of a study of blood T cell repertoires in COVID-19. Study at large: Spain, Italy and the United States supplied samples that represented acute and convalescent COVID-19. T cells, B-cell-depleted T cells, or PBMCs provided the cDNA or gDNA that served as material.

In the source study's methods: Counts of nucleated cells, estimated from reference gene primer amplification, were obtained. Assay used: immunoSEQ multiplex PCR; TCRdb lists only in-frame clones, some missing. That table gives V, J and clone size, and the DNA gave D and trimming. This table holds tens of thousands of clones, around 80% found once. The V call is TRBV4-3, the J call TRBJ2-7, with TRBD1 matching 8 bases. The sequence derives from a man in his sixties with acute or convalescent COVID-19. The sequenced sample consisted of peripheral blood. In DNA, the CDR3 is TGCGCCAGCAGCCAAGAGATTTCGACAGGGGCCCGACCTTACGAGCAGTACTTC. Its translation: CASSQEISTGARPYEQYF.